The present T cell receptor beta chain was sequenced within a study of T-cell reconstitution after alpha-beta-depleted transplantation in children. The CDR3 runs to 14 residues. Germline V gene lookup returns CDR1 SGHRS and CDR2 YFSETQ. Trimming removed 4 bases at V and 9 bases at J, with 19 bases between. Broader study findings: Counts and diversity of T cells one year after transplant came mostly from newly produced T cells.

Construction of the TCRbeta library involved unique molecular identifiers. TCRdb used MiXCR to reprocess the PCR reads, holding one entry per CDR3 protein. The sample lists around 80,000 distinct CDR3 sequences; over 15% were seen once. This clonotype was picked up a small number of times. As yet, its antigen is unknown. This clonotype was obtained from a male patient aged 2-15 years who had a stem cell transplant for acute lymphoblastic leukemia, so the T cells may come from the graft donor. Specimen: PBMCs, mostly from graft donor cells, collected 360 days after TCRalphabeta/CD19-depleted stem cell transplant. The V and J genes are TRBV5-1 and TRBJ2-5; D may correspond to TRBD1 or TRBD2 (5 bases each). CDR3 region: CASSPLGPVGAQYF. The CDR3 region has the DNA TGCGCCAGCAGCCCGTTGGGACCGGTCGGGGCCCAGTACTTC.